This TCR beta chain was captured in a study of T cell responses to AZD1222 COVID-19 vaccine. Study findings and constraints: Close to half of all spike-specific TCRs reportedly target regions of the variants that are unmutated. Baseline serology detected seropositivity in only six AZD1222 recipients.

Concerning this clone: No antigen is known for it.

The V end lost 2 bases, the J end lost 6 bases, and 10 bases lay between the germline ends. This CDR3 comprises 13 residues. Germline loops: CDR1 SGHDT, CDR2 YYEEEE. Here immunoSEQ multiplex PCR was the method, and the copy in TCRdb shows in-frame clones only, minus some. The data contain 99,000 or so clones, roughly 93% of them singletons. This sequence originates from an adult in good health. The chain joins TRBV5-6 to TRBJ2-3; D tentatively fits TRBD1 or TRBD2 (5 bases each). The sample here was peripheral blood, taken on day 0 of AZD1222 vaccination. CDR3 residues: CASSFGTGDTQYF. The DNA for the CDR3 is TGTGCCAGCAGCTTTGGGACGGGTGATACGCAGTATTTT. Full variable domain (outside the CDR3, taken from reference TRBV5-6 and TRBJ2-3): DAGVTQSPTHLIKTRGQQVTLRCSPKSGHDTVSWYQQALGQGPQFIFQYYEEEERQRGNFPDRFSGHQFPNYSSELNVNALLLGDSALYLCASSFGTGDTQYFGPGTRLTVL.